This TCR beta chain was documented in a study of PD-1 blockade in classical Hodgkin lymphoma. General study results and limits: Those starting nivolumab under 1 year post-ASCT were excluded. CD8+ TCR diversity did not rise significantly by C4D1, unlike CD4+.

TCRdb's copy holds only in-frame clones and misses some; the assay was immunoSEQ multiplex PCR. This table has more than 20,000 clones, about nine tenths appearing once. Brentuximab vedotin exposure varied, and every patient relapsed after autologous stem cell transplantation. Patients' outcomes at their best amounted to complete response, partial response or progressive disease. The length of the CDR3 is 15 residues. Germline trimming cut 6 bases from V and 3 bases from J; bases unmatched to any gene: 10. The germline V gene has CDR1 MNHEY and CDR2 SVGAGI. Note on this clone: Its antigen is unidentified.

The TCR originated in a human donor with classical Hodgkin lymphoma. The rearrangement links TRBV6-5 to TRBJ2-7, with 8 nucleotides matching TRBD1. The starting material was peripheral blood mononuclear cells (PBMCs), obtained at baseline. The CDR3, as DNA: TGTGCCAGCAGCCGACCGGGACAGGCGATCTACGAGCAGTACTTC. Residues: CASSRPGQAIYEQYF.